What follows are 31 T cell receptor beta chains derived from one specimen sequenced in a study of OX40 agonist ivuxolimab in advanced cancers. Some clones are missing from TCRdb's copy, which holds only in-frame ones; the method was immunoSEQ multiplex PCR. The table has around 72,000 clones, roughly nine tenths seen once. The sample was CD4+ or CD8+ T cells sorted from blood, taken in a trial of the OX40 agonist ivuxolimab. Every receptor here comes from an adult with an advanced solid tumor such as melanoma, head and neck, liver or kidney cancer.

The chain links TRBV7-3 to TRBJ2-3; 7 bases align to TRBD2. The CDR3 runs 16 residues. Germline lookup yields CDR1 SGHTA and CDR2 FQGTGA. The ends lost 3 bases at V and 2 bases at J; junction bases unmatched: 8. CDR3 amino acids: CASSLGLAAFTDTQYF. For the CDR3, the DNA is TGTGCCAGCAGCTTGGGCCTAGCGGCCTTCACAGATACGCAGTATTTT.

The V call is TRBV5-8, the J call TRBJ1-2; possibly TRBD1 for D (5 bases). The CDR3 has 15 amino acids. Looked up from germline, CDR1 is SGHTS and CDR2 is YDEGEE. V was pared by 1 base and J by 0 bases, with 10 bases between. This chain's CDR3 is CASSLPGSTNYGYTF. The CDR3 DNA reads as TGTGCCAGCAGCTTGCCAGGGAGCACTAACTATGGCTACACCTTC.

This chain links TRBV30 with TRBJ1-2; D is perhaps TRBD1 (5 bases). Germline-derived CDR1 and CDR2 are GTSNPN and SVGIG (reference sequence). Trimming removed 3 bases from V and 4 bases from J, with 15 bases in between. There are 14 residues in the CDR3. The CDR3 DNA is TGTGCCTGGAGGGACCCCGGGACCCGCTATGGCTACACCTTC. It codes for CAWRDPGTRYGYTF.

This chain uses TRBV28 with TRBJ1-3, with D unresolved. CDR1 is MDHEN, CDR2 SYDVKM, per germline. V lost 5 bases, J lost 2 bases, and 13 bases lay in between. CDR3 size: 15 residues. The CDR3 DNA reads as TGTGCCAGCAGTCCACCCACAGCCCCTGGAAACACCATATATTTT. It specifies CASSPPTAPGNTIYF.

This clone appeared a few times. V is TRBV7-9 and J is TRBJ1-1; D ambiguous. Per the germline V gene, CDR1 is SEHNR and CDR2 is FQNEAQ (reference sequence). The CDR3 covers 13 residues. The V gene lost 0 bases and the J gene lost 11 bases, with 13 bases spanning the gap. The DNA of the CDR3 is TGTGCCAGCAGCTTAGCAACGAGGGAATACGCTTTCTTT. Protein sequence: CASSLATREYAFF.

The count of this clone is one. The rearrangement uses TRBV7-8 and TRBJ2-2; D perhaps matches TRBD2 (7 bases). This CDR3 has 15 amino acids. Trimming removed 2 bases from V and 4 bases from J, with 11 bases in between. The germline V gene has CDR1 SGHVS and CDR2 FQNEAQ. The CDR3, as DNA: TGTGCCAGCAGCTTATCCGGGGGGCTCACCGGGGAGCTGTTTTTT. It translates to CASSLSGGLTGELFF.

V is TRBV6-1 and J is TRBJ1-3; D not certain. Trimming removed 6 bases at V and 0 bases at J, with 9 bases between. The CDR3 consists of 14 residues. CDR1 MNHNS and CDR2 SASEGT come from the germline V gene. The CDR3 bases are TGTGCCAGCAGGGAGTCGATCTCTGGAAACACCATATATTTT. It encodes CASRESISGNTIYF.

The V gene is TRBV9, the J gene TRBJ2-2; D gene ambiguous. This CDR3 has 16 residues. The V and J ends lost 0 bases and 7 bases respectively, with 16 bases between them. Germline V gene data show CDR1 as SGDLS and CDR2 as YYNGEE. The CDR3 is CASSVGVDLRDGELFF. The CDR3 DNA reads TGTGCCAGCAGCGTAGGCGTAGATCTAAGGGACGGGGAGCTGTTTTTT.

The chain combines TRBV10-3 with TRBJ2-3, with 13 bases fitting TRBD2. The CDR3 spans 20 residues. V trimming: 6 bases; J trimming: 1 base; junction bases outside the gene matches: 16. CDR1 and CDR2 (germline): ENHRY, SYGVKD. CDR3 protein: CAIRILGLAGEGMGTDTQYF. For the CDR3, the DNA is TGTGCCATCAGGATACTCGGACTAGCGGGAGAGGGTATGGGCACAGATACGCAGTATTTT.

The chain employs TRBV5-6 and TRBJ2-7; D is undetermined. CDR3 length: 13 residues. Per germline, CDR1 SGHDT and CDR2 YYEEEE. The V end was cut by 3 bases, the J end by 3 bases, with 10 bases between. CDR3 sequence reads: CASSSPPNYEQYF. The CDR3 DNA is TGTGCCAGCAGCTCCCCCCCAAACTACGAGCAGTACTTC.

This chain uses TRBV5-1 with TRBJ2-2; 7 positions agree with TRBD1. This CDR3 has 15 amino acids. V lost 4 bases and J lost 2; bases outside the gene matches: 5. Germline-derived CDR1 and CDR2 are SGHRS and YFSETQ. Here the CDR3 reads CASSPGTVNTGELFF. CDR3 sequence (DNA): TGCGCCAGCAGCCCGGGGACAGTTAACACCGGGGAGCTGTTTTTT.

The CDR3 reads CASSPLAESGNNEQFF. CDR3 bases: TGTGCCAGCAGCCCTCTAGCGGAATCTGGCAACAATGAGCAGTTCTTC. The chain joins TRBV14 to TRBJ2-1, with 7 bases identical to TRBD2. The CDR3 has 16 residues. Germline V CDR1 and CDR2: SGHDN, FVKESK. V was clipped by 4 bases and J by 5 bases; unmatched bases: 11.

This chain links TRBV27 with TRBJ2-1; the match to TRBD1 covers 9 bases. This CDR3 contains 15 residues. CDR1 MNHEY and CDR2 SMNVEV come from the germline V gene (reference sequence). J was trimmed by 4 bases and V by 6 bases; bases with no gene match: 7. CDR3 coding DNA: TGTGCCAGCAGAATCCCGGGACAGGGATACAATGAGCAGTTCTTC. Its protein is CASRIPGQGYNEQFF.

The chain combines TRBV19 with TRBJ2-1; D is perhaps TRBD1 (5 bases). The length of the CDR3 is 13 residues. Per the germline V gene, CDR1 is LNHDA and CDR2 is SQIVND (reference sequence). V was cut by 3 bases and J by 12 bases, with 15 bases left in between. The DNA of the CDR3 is TGTGCCAGTAGTATCTCGGTCCAGGGTCGGCAGTTCTTC. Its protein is CASSISVQGRQFF.

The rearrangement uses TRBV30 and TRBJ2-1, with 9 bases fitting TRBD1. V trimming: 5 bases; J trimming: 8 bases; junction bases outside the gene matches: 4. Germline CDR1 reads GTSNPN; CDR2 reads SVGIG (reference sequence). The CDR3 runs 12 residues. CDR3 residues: CAWGQGSHEQFF. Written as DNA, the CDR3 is TGTGCCTGGGGACAGGGGAGCCATGAGCAGTTCTTC. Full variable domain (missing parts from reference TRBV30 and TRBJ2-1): SQTIHQWPATLVQPVGSPLSLECTVEGTSNPNLYWYRQAAGRGLQLLFYSVGIGQISSEVPQNLSASRPQDRQFILSSKKLLLSDSGFYLCAWGQGSHEQFFGPGTRLTVL.

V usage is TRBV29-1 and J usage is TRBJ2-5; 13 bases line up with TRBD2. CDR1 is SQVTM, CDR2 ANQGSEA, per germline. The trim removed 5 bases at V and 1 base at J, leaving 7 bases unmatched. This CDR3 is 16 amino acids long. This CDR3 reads CSVLRLAGGSQETQYF. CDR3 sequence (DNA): TGCAGCGTTCTCCGACTAGCGGGGGGATCCCAAGAGACCCAGTACTTC.

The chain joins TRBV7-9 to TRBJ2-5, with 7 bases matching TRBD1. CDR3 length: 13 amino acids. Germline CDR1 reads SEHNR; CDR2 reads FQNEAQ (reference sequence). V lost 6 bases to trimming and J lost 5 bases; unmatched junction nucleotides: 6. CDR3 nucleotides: TGTGCCAGCAGAATTTCAGGGGGTGAGACCCAGTACTTC. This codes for CASRISGGETQYF.

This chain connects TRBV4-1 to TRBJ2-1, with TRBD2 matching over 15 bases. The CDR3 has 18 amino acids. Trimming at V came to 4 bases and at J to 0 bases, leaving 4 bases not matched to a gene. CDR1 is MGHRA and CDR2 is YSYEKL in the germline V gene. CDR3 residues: CASSLGLAGGGSYNEQFF. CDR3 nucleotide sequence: TGCGCCAGCAGCCTGGGACTAGCGGGGGGCGGCTCCTACAATGAGCAGTTCTTC.

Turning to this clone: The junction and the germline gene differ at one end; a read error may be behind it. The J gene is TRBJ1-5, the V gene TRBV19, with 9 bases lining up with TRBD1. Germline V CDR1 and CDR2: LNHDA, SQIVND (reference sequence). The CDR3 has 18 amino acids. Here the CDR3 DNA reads TGTGCCAGTAGTATAGCCGACGGGACAGGGCGTAGCAGTCAGCCCCAGCATTTT. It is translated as CASSIADGTGRSSQPQHF.

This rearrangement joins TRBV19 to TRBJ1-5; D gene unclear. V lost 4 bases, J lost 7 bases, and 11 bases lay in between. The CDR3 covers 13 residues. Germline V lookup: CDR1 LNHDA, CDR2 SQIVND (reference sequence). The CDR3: CASSTVHEQPQHF. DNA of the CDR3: TGTGCCAGTAGTACCGTGCACGAGCAGCCCCAGCATTTT.

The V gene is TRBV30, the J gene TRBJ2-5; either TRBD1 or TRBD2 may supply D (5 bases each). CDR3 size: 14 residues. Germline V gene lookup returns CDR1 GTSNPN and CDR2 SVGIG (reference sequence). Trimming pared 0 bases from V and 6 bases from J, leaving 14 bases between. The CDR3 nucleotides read TGTGCCTGGAGTGTAGGCCCCGGGGCCAAGACCCAGTACTTC. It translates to CAWSVGPGAKTQYF.

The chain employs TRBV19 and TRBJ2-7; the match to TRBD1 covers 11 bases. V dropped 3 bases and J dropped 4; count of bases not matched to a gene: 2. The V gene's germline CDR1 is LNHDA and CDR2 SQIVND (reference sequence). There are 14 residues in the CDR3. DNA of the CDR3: TGTGCCAGTAGTATGGGACAGGGGGTGTACGAGCAGTACTTC. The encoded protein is CASSMGQGVYEQYF.

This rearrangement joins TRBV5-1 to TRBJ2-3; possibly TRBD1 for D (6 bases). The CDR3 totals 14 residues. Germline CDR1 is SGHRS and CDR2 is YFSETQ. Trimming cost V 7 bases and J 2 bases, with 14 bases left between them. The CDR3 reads CASGSRDTTDTQYF. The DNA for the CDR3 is TGCGCCAGCGGGTCCCGGGACACCACAGATACGCAGTATTTT.

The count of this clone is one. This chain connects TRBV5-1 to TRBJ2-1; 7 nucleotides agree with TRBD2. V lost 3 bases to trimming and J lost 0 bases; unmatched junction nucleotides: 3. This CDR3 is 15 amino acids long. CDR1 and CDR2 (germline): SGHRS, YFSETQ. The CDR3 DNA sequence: TGCGCCAGCAGCTCGGGGGAGGGCTCCTACAATGAGCAGTTCTTC. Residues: CASSSGEGSYNEQFF.

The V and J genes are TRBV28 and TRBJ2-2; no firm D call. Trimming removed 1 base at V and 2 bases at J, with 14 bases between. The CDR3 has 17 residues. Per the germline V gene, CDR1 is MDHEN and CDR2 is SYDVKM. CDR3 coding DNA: TGTGCCAGCAGTTTATCGGCTGGGGTGCGTAACACCGGGGAGCTGTTTTTT. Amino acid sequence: CASSLSAGVRNTGELFF. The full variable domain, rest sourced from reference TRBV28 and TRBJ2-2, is DVKVTQSSRYLVKRTGEKVFLECVQDMDHENMFWYRQDPGLGLRLIYFSYDVKMKEKGDIPEGYSVSREKKERFSLILESASTNQTSMYLCASSLSAGVRNTGELFFGEGSRLTVL.

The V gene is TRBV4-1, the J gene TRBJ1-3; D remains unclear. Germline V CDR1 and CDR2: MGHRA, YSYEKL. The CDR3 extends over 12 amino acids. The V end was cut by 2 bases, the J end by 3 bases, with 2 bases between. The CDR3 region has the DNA TGCGCCAGCAGCCAATTTGGAAACACCATATATTTT. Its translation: CASSQFGNTIYF.

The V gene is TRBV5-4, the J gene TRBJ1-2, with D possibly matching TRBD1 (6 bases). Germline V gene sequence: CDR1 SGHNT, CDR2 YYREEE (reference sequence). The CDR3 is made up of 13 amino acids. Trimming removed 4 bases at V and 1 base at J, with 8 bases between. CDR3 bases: TGTGCCAGCAGCCCGGACAGTAACTATGGCTACACCTTC. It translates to CASSPDSNYGYTF.

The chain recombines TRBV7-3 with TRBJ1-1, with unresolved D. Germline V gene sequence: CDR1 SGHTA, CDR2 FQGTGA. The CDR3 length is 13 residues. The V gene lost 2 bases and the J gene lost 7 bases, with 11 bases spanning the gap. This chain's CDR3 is CASSLSARYEAFF. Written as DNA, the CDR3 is TGTGCCAGCAGCTTATCCGCGCGGTATGAAGCTTTCTTT.

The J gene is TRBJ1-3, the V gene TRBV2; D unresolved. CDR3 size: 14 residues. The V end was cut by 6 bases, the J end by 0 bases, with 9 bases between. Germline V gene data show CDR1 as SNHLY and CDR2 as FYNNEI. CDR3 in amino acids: CASSGVSSGNTIYF. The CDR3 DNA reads TGTGCCAGCAGCGGGGTTAGCTCTGGAAACACCATATATTTT.

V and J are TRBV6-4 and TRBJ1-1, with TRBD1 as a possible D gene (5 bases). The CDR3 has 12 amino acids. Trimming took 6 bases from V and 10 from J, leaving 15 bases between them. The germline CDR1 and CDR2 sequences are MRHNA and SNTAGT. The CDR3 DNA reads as TGTGCCAGCAGAGGGACGGACGGGGGAGCTTTCTTT. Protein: CASRGTDGGAFF.

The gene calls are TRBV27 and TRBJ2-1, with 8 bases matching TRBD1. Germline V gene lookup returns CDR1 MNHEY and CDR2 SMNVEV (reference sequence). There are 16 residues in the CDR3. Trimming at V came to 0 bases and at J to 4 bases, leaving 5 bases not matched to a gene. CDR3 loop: CASSLSWDRRYNEQFF. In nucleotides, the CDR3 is TGTGCCAGCAGTTTATCGTGGGACAGGCGATACAATGAGCAGTTCTTC.